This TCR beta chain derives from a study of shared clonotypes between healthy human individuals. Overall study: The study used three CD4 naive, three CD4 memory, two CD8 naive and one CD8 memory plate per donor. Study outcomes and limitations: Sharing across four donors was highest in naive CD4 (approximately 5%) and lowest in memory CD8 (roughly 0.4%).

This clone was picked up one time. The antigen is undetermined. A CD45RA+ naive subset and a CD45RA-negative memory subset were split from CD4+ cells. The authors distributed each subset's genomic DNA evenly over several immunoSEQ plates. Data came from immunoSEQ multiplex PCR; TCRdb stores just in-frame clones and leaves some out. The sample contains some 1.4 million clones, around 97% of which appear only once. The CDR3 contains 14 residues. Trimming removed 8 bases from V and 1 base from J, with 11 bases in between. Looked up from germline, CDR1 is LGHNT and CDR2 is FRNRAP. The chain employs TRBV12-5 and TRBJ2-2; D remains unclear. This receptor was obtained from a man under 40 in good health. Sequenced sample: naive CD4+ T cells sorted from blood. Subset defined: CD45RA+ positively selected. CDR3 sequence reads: CASSLGLNTGELFF. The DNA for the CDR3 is TGTGCTAGTTCCCTGGGTCTGAACACCGGGGAGCTGTTTTTT. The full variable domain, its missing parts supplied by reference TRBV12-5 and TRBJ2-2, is DARVTQTPRHKVTEMGQEVTMRCQPILGHNTVFWYRQTMMQGLELLAYFRNRAPLDDSGMPKDRFSAEMPDATLATLKIQPSEPRDSAVYFCASSLGLNTGELFFGEGSRLTVL.